This T cell receptor beta chain was retrieved from a study of blood T cell repertoires in COVID-19. Looking at the study overall: The origin of the acute and convalescent COVID-19 samples was the United States, Italy and Spain. The analysed material was cDNA or gDNA that came from T cells, B-cell-depleted T cells, or PBMCs.

Trimming left V 11 bases short and J 6 bases short, with 23 bases between. Looked up from germline, CDR1 is MNHEY and CDR2 is SVGAGI. This CDR3 contains 14 residues. The assay was immunoSEQ multiplex PCR, and TCRdb's table has in-frame clones only and misses some. The sample records over 250,000 clones, over 80% being singletons. Followed over time, Seattle patients had been enrolled while infection was active. The sequenced sample consisted of peripheral blood. The chain carries TRBV6-5 and TRBJ2-7; D perhaps matches TRBD2 (6 bases). The origin of this receptor is a woman aged 45-59 years with COVID-19, enrolled during active disease. The CDR3 here is CAAWGLSGYGEQYF. Here the CDR3 DNA reads TGTGCCGCATGGGGACTTAGCGGATATGGCGAGCAGTACTTC.